This T cell receptor (beta chain) was identified in a study of blood T cell repertoires in COVID-19 (TCRdb year 2020). Context from the whole study: The collaborator samples originated in the United States, Italy and Spain and spanned the acute and convalescent phases of COVID-19. The material from the prospective study consisted of cDNA or gDNA derived from T cells, B-cell-depleted T cells, or PBMCs. Deeply sampled blood TCRbeta repertoires from subjects exposed to, actively infected with, or recovered from COVID-19 were included in the dataset. The repertoires were released in a freely available public database intended as a resource for research on the immune response to SARS-CoV-2. The samples were drawn from two sources: the first 160 participants of the ongoing ImmuneRACE study, and over 1,000 subjects contributed by 6 global collaborators. Nearly every sample came with metadata listing a de-identified subject ID, COVID-19 status, age in years and sex. Where available, HLA class I and class II types were taken from metadata supplied by the sample provider and were not determined by assay-based typing.

The immunoSEQ Assay, a bias-controlled multiplex PCR, was used to amplify TCRbeta CDR3 regions from genomic DNA. As for how the authors treated the data: The number of nucleated cells in each sample was estimated by amplification of reference gene primers within the assay. To quantify the absolute abundance of each unique TCRbeta CDR3 rearrangement, sequence reads were collapsed and filtered. For each sample, productive Simpson clonality was calculated by taking the square root of Simpson's diversity index across productive rearrangements. The immuneACCESS repertoire file appears here via TCRdb, limited to in-frame rearrangements. These files lack a portion of the clones; in checked studies, under half of the deficit traces to unresolved V genes, and the cause of the others is not known. The V and J calls and clone size were taken over from that table, and D and trimming were inferred from the DNA. The sample includes 45,000 to 70,000 clones, with 65% to 85% observed a single time. The top ten clonotypes cover under 7.5% of the sample.

The full study reports these points: How much clinical and demographic metadata was included differed by source and by participant, and the metadata was provided uncurated.

Each collaborating institution followed its own protocols to collect whole blood in K2EDTA tubes. For TCRbeta analysis, collaborator samples were shipped as frozen whole blood, as isolated PBMCs, or as DNA extracted from either sample type. From cysteine to phenylalanine, the CDR3 is 17 amino acids long. Left in the record is the CDR3 DNA by itself, 51 bases read in frame from the first base. As for this clone: Its specific antigen is unknown. The sample holds no much larger clone one base away, and base qualities are not on file.

The chain couples TRBV7-5 to TRBJ2-1; the D segment call TRBD2 is taken from the table without a DNA check. TRBV7-5 constitutes a pseudogene. This sequence originates from a man aged 55 to 70 with acute or convalescent COVID-19. Input material: peripheral blood. The base sequence is TGTGCCAGAAGCTCCCTAAAGGCTAGCGGGGGATACAATGAGCAGTTCTTC. It codes for CARSSLKASGGYNEQFF.